This TCR beta chain was observed in a study of blood T cell repertoires in COVID-19. Study background: PBMCs, B-cell-depleted T cells, or T cells provided the cDNA or gDNA that made up the material.

The data were produced by immunoSEQ multiplex PCR, yet TCRdb's version contains in-frame clones alone and is incomplete. This sample carries around 700,000 clones, around 89% of them seen once, and the ten largest clones take under 0.3%. V dropped 1 base and J dropped 2; count of bases not matched to a gene: 7. The CDR3 is 17 residues long. The germline V gene has CDR1 SGHDT and CDR2 YYEEEE. V and J are TRBV5-6 and TRBJ2-3, with 10 positions matching TRBD2. Sample: peripheral blood. The source is a woman in her late teens or twenties with acute or convalescent COVID-19. The CDR3 DNA sequence: TGTGCCAGCAGCTTGATGGGCAGCGGGGGGGTCACAGATACGCAGTATTTT. The encoded protein is CASSLMGSGGVTDTQYF.